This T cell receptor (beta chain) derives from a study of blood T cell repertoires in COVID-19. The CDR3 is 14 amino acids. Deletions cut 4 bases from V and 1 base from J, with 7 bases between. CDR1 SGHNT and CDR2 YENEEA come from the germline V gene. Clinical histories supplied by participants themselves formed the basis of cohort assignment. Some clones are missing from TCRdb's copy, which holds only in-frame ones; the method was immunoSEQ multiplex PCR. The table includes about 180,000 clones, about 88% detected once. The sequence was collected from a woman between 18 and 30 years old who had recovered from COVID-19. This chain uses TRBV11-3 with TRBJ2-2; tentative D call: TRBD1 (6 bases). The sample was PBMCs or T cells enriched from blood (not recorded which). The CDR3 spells CASSWGQNTGELFF. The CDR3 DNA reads TGTGCCAGCAGCTGGGGACAGAACACCGGGGAGCTGTTTTTT.